Listed here are 9 T cell receptor beta chains from one sample, sequenced in a study of T cell changes during pregnancy in multiple sclerosis. The assay was immunoSEQ multiplex PCR, and TCRdb's table has in-frame clones only and misses some. The top ten clones hold 0.85% to 1.3% of a sample with some 85,000 clones, nearly 95% of them seen once. The source material was peripheral blood, sampled in the second trimester of pregnancy. The source is a female donor with multiple sclerosis, enrolled in a pregnancy study.

The chain recombines TRBV19 with TRBJ1-2; 8 bases agree with TRBD1. The CDR3 consists of 14 residues. V lost 3 bases to trimming and J lost 4 bases; unmatched junction nucleotides: 4. CDR1 LNHDA and CDR2 SQIVND come from the germline V gene (reference sequence). The CDR3 sequence is CASSMTTGAYGYTF. The CDR3, as DNA: TGTGCCAGTAGTATGACGACAGGGGCCTATGGCTACACCTTC.

The CDR3 loop reads CASSFSGQDLNQPQHF. The CDR3 coding sequence is TGTGCCAGCAGTTTCTCGGGACAGGACCTCAATCAGCCCCAGCATTTT. V gene TRBV28 combines with J gene TRBJ1-5; 8 nucleotides align to TRBD1. CDR3 length: 16 amino acids. Germline assignment: CDR1 MDHEN and CDR2 SYDVKM. J lost 3 bases, V lost 3 bases, and 7 bases had no gene match.

V is TRBV5-1 and J is TRBJ2-3, with D perhaps matching TRBD2 (6 bases). The V gene's germline CDR1 is SGHRS and CDR2 YFSETQ. V shed 4 bases and J shed 3 bases, with 12 bases lying between them. The CDR3 has 14 residues. DNA for the CDR3: TGCGCCAGCAGCCTAAGACTAGTGACAGATACGCAGTATTTT. Amino acid sequence: CASSLRLVTDTQYF.

The rearrangement links TRBV13 to TRBJ2-7; 13 bases are a match to TRBD2. After removal of 4 bases from V and 1 base from J, the junction contained 4 bases not matched to a gene. Germline-derived CDR1 and CDR2 are PRHDT and FYEKMQ (reference sequence). The CDR3 runs to 16 residues. The CDR3 nucleotides read TGTGCCAGCAGCTCGGGGACTAGCGGGATGTCCTACGAGCAGTACTTC. Translated: CASSSGTSGMSYEQYF.

The chain has TRBV28 and TRBJ1-4; D is uncertain. Germline CDR1 MDHEN, CDR2 SYDVKM. V lost 8 bases to trimming and J lost 7 bases, with 14 bases between them. The CDR3 spans 13 residues. The CDR3 DNA reads TGTGCCAGCCTGACACGGATGGCTGAAAAACTGTTTTTT. It is translated as CASLTRMAEKLFF. The whole variable domain, filled in from reference TRBV28 and TRBJ1-4, reads DVKVTQSSRYLVKRTGEKVFLECVQDMDHENMFWYRQDPGLGLRLIYFSYDVKMKEKGDIPEGYSVSREKKERFSLILESASTNQTSMYLCASLTRMAEKLFFGSGTQLSVL.

The chain couples TRBV30 to TRBJ2-7; the D gene is possibly TRBD1 (6 bases). The germline V gene has CDR1 GTSNPN and CDR2 SVGIG (reference sequence). V was trimmed by 0 bases and J by 6 bases, leaving 9 bases between them. CDR3 length: 12 amino acids. CDR3 coding DNA: TGTGCCTGGAGTGTAGGGGGTTCCGAGCAGTACTTC. Encoded protein: CAWSVGGSEQYF.

The J gene is TRBJ2-3, the V gene TRBV6-1; 9 nucleotides agree with TRBD2. Germline CDR1 is MNHNS and CDR2 is SASEGT. The CDR3 runs to 15 residues. Unmatched junction bases numbered 5, after V lost 2 bases and J lost 5 bases. CDR3 amino acids: CASSEPGLALDTQYF. As DNA, the CDR3 is TGTGCCAGCAGTGAACCGGGACTAGCTTTAGATACGCAGTATTTT.

The chain recombines TRBV6-5 with TRBJ2-3; D possibly corresponds to TRBD1 (6 bases). The germline V and J ends were trimmed by 5 bases and 7 bases, with 13 bases remaining between them. The CDR3 is 13 amino acids. Germline loops: CDR1 MNHEY, CDR2 SVGAGI. The CDR3 sequence is CASSEFQGNTQYF. The CDR3 nucleotides read TGTGCCAGCAGTGAGTTCCAGGGGAATACGCAGTATTTT.

V gene TRBV2 combines with J gene TRBJ2-5, with D possibly matching TRBD2 (5 bases). Germline CDR1 SNHLY, CDR2 FYNNEI. The V end was cut by 2 bases, the J end by 5 bases, with 15 bases between. The CDR3 has 15 amino acids. The CDR3 nucleotides read TGTGCCAGCAGTGAACGTGGGCTAGCTCACGAGACCCAGTACTTC. It specifies CASSERGLAHETQYF.